The rows below give T cell receptor beta chains drawn from one sample of a study of T cells in Graves' hyperthyroidism and ophthalmopathy. TCRdb re-called the multiplex PCR reads with MiXCR, one entry per CDR3 protein. The profile shows fewer than 400,000 distinct CDR3 sequences, 25% of them singletons. The sequencing input was blood. These receptors were taken from a man aged 45-60 years with Graves' hyperthyroidism. CDR3s include the opening cysteine and the closing phenylalanine or tryptophan. Rows give clone size only sometimes, using once, few, many, or a class for an expanded clone.

>few|16|TRBV2
CASQLRALANTGELFF
>few|16|TRBV19
CASSTLSGGSSYEQYF
>-|13|TRBV11-3
CASSLSVNYGYTF
>-|13|TRBV19
CASRRQGYYGYTF
>many|16|TRBV7-2
CASSLEGLAGYNEQFF
>-|17|TRBV28
CASSTRDRGRRNTEAFF
>many|15|TRBV28
CASSSAASPNTEAFF
>few|16|TRBV5-5
CASTETSGRATDTQYF
>-|19|TRBV7-6
CASSWVPRGAGSGGDTQYF
>-|11|TRBV6-1
CASSTTQPQHF
>-|14|TRBV7-7
CASSFSGFRETQYF
>many|14|TRBV7-9
CASSHTGAGTEAFF
>few|15|TRBV12-3/TRBV12-4
CASSLVPGTSPEAFF
>-|15|TRBV19
CASSIGRPSSYEQYF
>few|14|TRBV3-1
CASSQGVSSGELFF
>many|14|TRBV20-1
CSASLAVSTDTQYF
>few|13|TRBV6-1
CASRDREGEKLFF
>-|14|TRBV7-2
CASSLGEFNYGYTF
>-|12|TRBV6-1
CASKEAGYEQYF
>-|14|TRBV11-2
CASSFGTSGREQYF
>-|15|TRBV12-3/TRBV12-4
CASRLQGHAGNTIYF